This T cell receptor beta chain was retrieved from a study of beta chain features in type 1 diabetes. On the study more broadly: Age, gender, cell numbers and subset yield matched between patients and controls. General study findings and limits: Sequencing used cDNA, and cells with high TCR expression could therefore be over-represented. Naive, central memory and Treg TCRB repertoires seemed to resemble each other more closely in patients than they did in healthy donors. Fewer junction insertions and more nucleotide deletions appeared in type 1 diabetes patients. Moderate but significant shortening of TCRB CDR3s was recorded in all four CD4+ subsets from Type 1 diabetes patients.

Remarks on this clone: Its antigen is still unknown.

Every bit of the isolated RNA underwent reverse transcription, so sequencing read expressed TCRB transcripts. Measured with immunoSEQ multiplex PCR; TCRdb has only the in-frame clones, and not every one. The profile shows around 56,000 clones, 52% of them singletons. The source material was Tregs from blood. The clonotype originates from a woman aged 35 to 49 with type 1 diabetes.

CDR3 region: CASSSDSSYEQYF. CDR3 nucleotide sequence: TGCGCCAGCAGCTCGGACAGCTCCTACGAGCAGTACTTC. The chain is built from TRBV5-1 and TRBJ2-7; D is possibly TRBD1 (6 bases). From germline, CDR1 is SGHRS and CDR2 YFSETQ. Trimming removed 3 bases at V and 0 bases at J, with 7 bases between. CDR3 size: 13 residues. Full variable domain (rest looked up from reference TRBV5-1 and TRBJ2-7): KAGVTQTPRYLIKTRGQQVTLSCSPISGHRSVSWYQQTPGQGLQFLFEYFSETQRNKGNFPGRFSGRQFSNSRSEMNVSTLELGDSALYLCASSSDSSYEQYFGPGTRLTVT.